This section outlines one T cell receptor (beta chain) sequence together with its context. Stated treatment: around 19 received Ad26.COV2.S at low or high dose, single or two shots; 5 received placebo; per-sample allocation not given. Sampling was done on day 63 after the first vaccine or placebo injection. In germline, CDR1 is SGHVS, CDR2 FNYEAQ. Trimming removed 2 bases from V and 6 bases from J, with 17 bases in between. The CDR3 consists of 15 residues. TCRdb keeps only in-frame clones here, not all; method: immunoSEQ multiplex PCR. The sample has under 400,000 clones, around 90% seen once. This record belongs to a study of Ad26.COV2.S vaccination and SARS-CoV-2 variants. Turning to the study itself: Enrollment placed the donor in the COV1001 Ad26.COV2.S trial arm. In the study, Ad26.COV2.S was injected intramuscularly once, or twice 56 days apart.

The chain employs TRBV7-6 and TRBJ2-7; D uncertain. The source is a person aged 18-65 years who received the Ad26.COV2.S COVID-19 vaccine or a placebo. Sequenced material: peripheral blood, taken in a trial of Ad26.COV2.S vaccine versus placebo. This chain's CDR3 is CASSLSESPLVEQYF. CDR3 nucleotide sequence: TGTGCCAGCAGCTTAAGTGAATCACCTTTGGTCGAGCAGTACTTC.